A selection of T cell receptor beta chains follows, all from one sample in a study of T cell changes during pregnancy in multiple sclerosis. Clones were read by immunoSEQ multiplex PCR, and TCRdb kept only the in-frame ones, dropping some. The sample has roughly 87,000 clones; 93% are singletons. This sample comprised peripheral blood, obtained in the third trimester of pregnancy. Receptor source: a female donor in good health, enrolled as a control in a pregnancy study. CDR3s include the opening cysteine and the closing phenylalanine or tryptophan. Each record gives: D gene, V gene, CDR3 protein. The D gene is left open where the match is weak.

d_call: .
v_call: TRBV10-3
cdr3_aa: CAISASIESSYEQYF

d_call: TRBD1
v_call: TRBV4-2
cdr3_aa: CASSSHLLQGASTGELFF

d_call: .
v_call: TRBV28
cdr3_aa: CASSFGEAFF

d_call: .
v_call: TRBV19
cdr3_aa: CASSNQILNTEAFF

d_call: .
v_call: TRBV7-9
cdr3_aa: CASSFAGPRGELFF

d_call: .
v_call: TRBV21-1
cdr3_aa: CASSIYTLSRSANTGELFF

d_call: .
v_call: TRBV27
cdr3_aa: CASSLRSSYNEQFF

d_call: .
v_call: TRBV6-6
cdr3_aa: CASRQNTEAFF

d_call: TRBD1
v_call: TRBV6-1
cdr3_aa: CASIPGQGADEQYF

d_call: TRBD1
v_call: TRBV10-3
cdr3_aa: CAISERGTGRGNEQFF

d_call: .
v_call: TRBV2
cdr3_aa: CASSGLSYGYTF

d_call: .
v_call: TRBV7-6
cdr3_aa: CASSSKEEAPYEQYF

d_call: TRBD2
v_call: TRBV6-1
cdr3_aa: CASSAGGLARGELFF

d_call: .
v_call: TRBV2
cdr3_aa: CASSASSSYNEQFF

d_call: .
v_call: TRBV18
cdr3_aa: CASSLEGAGELFF

d_call: .
v_call: TRBV21-1
cdr3_aa: CASSIGTSGREPITEQYF

d_call: .
v_call: TRBV9
cdr3_aa: CASSVGPGAPYEQYF

d_call: .
v_call: TRBV30
cdr3_aa: CAWDYYSEQYF

d_call: .
v_call: TRBV11-2
cdr3_aa: CASSLGRGTTYEQYF

d_call: TRBD2
v_call: TRBV15
cdr3_aa: CATSRTSGYQETQYF

d_call: .
v_call: TRBV5-4
cdr3_aa: CASSLPPGTADYGYTF

d_call: TRBD2
v_call: TRBV5-1
cdr3_aa: CASSLVAGGDTQYF

d_call: .
v_call: TRBV7-2
cdr3_aa: CASSPRTGRAKETQYF

d_call: .
v_call: TRBV7-2
cdr3_aa: CASSLGYGTDTQYF

d_call: TRBD1
v_call: TRBV18
cdr3_aa: CASSPATGASEQYF

d_call: TRBD1
v_call: TRBV29-1
cdr3_aa: CSVGQGNTEAFF

d_call: .
v_call: TRBV27
cdr3_aa: CASSLETEFGEQYF

d_call: .
v_call: TRBV6-1
cdr3_aa: CASSETQPGGTQPQHF

d_call: .
v_call: TRBV6-1
cdr3_aa: CASSEGRGAEAFF

d_call: .
v_call: TRBV5-6
cdr3_aa: CASSTLRDYHTGELFF

d_call: .
v_call: TRBV28
cdr3_aa: CASSLQRQVPSYEQYF

d_call: TRBD1
v_call: TRBV2
cdr3_aa: CASSKGQVLNYGYTF

d_call: TRBD1
v_call: TRBV15
cdr3_aa: CATSRDRPGQAFYEQYF

d_call: .
v_call: TRBV7-2
cdr3_aa: CASSLGTTGGTEAFF

d_call: TRBD1
v_call: TRBV28
cdr3_aa: CASNEDRGGTWEQYF

d_call: TRBD1
v_call: TRBV28
cdr3_aa: CASTLVRGHRTQYF

d_call: .
v_call: TRBV2
cdr3_aa: CASSESEARGYTF

d_call: TRBD2
v_call: TRBV4-1
cdr3_aa: CASSRGGSGRVYEQYF

d_call: TRBD2
v_call: TRBV13
cdr3_aa: CASSLQRLASGRNEQYF

d_call: TRBD1
v_call: TRBV19
cdr3_aa: CASRTRDRGEKLFF

d_call: TRBD2
v_call: TRBV6-4
cdr3_aa: CASSPGLAGPGLNEQFF

d_call: TRBD2
v_call: TRBV15
cdr3_aa: CATSRGRGIASSGFQETQYF

d_call: .
v_call: TRBV19
cdr3_aa: CASSTRYGELFF

d_call: TRBD2
v_call: TRBV6-5
cdr3_aa: CASSYAGGRARETQYF

d_call: .
v_call: TRBV5-1
cdr3_aa: CASSFTPGDKGYGYTF

d_call: TRBD2
v_call: TRBV15
cdr3_aa: CATSRVGGRAYEQYF

d_call: TRBD1
v_call: TRBV25-1
cdr3_aa: CASRPSSGGGSYEQYF

d_call: .
v_call: TRBV25-1
cdr3_aa: CASSGSAAKNIQYF

d_call: .
v_call: TRBV11-2
cdr3_aa: CASSSTGAYEQYF

d_call: TRBD1
v_call: TRBV29-1
cdr3_aa: CSVEGIAGGPNGYTF

d_call: .
v_call: TRBV7-2
cdr3_aa: CASSSFSGANVLTF

d_call: TRBD1
v_call: TRBV2
cdr3_aa: CASTSEGQGQVKQYF

d_call: .
v_call: TRBV2
cdr3_aa: CASSFTPGKLFF

d_call: .
v_call: TRBV19
cdr3_aa: CASSSGQRDTEAFF